The 31 T cell receptor beta chains in this list originate from one sample, sequenced in a study of vaccination and CD4 T cells after COVID-19. The Oncomine TCR Beta short-read assay was what sequenced the DNA obtained from cultured CD4+ T cells. TCRdb fed the PCR reads into MiXCR, producing one record per CDR3 protein. The sample holds more than 11,000 distinct CDR3 sequences, about 29% seen once. Regarding treatment: approximately 10-day PBMC culture with coronavirus spike peptide pools or control peptides (ViraFEST assay). These receptors' targets are unknown. The sequenced sample was CD4+ T cells from blood, cultured in vitro, obtained before SARS-CoV-2 vaccination. Receptors were obtained from a human donor who received a COVID-19 vaccine.

This clonotype occurred a few times. This chain uses TRBV10-1 with TRBJ1-6; D gene unclear. The CDR3 spans 18 residues. Per germline, CDR1 WNHNN and CDR2 SYGVQD (reference sequence). Trimming took off 2 bases at V and 2 bases at J, with 16 bases between the two ends. The CDR3 region is CASSEEEESRTYNSPLHF. In DNA form, the CDR3 reads TGCGCCAGCAGTGAGGAAGAGGAGAGCCGAACCTATAATTCACCCCTCCACTTT.

This chain joins TRBV11-2 and TRBJ2-2; 10 bases map to TRBD2. V was pared by 3 bases and J by 0 bases, with 10 bases of the junction left unmatched. Looked up from germline, CDR1 is SGHAT and CDR2 is FQNNGV. The length of the CDR3 is 19 residues. The DNA of the CDR3 is TGTGCCAGCAGCTTCGGTATTAGCGGGGGGAACGCGAACACCGGGGAGCTGTTTTTT. As protein: CASSFGISGGNANTGELFF.

This clonotype is classed as hyperexpanded. The CDR3 DNA is TGTGCCAGCAGTTTCGACAGGGGGGTCGGGGAGCTGTTTTTT. Protein: CASSFDRGVGELFF. The chain recombines TRBV27 with TRBJ2-2; TRBD1 matches at 9 bases. The CDR3 extends over 14 amino acids. Per the germline V gene, CDR1 is MNHEY and CDR2 is SMNVEV (reference sequence). V gave up 3 bases and J gave up 7 bases; unmatched junction bases: 3.

CDR3: CASSLTPEARNEQFF. CDR3 in DNA: TGTGCCAGCAGTTTAACCCCCGAAGCACGAAATGAGCAGTTCTTC. The chain links TRBV6-4 to TRBJ2-1; D gene unclear. The germline V and J ends were trimmed by 5 bases and 7 bases, with 18 bases remaining between them. The germline V gene has CDR1 MRHNA and CDR2 SNTAGT. CDR3 length: 15 amino acids.

This clonotype has a handful of counts. The chain uses TRBV25-1 and TRBJ2-1, with TRBD2 matching 9 bases. This CDR3 is built from 16 residues. Trimming took 1 base from V and 1 from J; bases not matched to a gene: 2. Germline V lookup: CDR1 MGHDK, CDR2 SYGVNS. As DNA, the CDR3 is TGTGCCAGCAGTGAATGGCGGGGGGGTTCCTACAATGAGCAGTTCTTC. Translated: CASSEWRGGSYNEQFF.

The CDR3 DNA reads TGCAGTGCTACCACTACCCAGCGGGGCCACGAGCAGTACTTC. Translating gives CSATTTQRGHEQYF. The V and J genes are TRBV20-1 and TRBJ2-7, with 7 positions matching TRBD2. The CDR3 runs 14 residues. In germline, CDR1 is DFQATT, CDR2 SNEGSKA (reference sequence). Trimming removed 4 bases from V and 5 bases from J; junction bases left unmatched: 11.

This chain links TRBV18 with TRBJ1-2; possible D gene TRBD1, 5 bases. Trimming cost V 3 bases and J 4 bases, with 18 bases left between them. CDR1 KGHSH and CDR2 LQKENI come from the germline V gene. CDR3 length equals 16 residues. This chain's CDR3 is CASSPLGPRVGYGYTF. CDR3 in DNA: TGTGCCAGCTCACCGTTGGGACCTCGCGTGGGCTATGGCTACACCTTC.

The genes are TRBV6-2 or TRBV6-3 and TRBJ2-7, with a tentative D call TRBD2 (7 bases). Trimming shortened V by 6 bases and J by 1 base, and 13 bases separated the two germline ends. This CDR3 region has 14 residues. CDR1 and CDR2 (germline): MNHEY, SVGEGT. CDR3 sequence (DNA): TGTGCCAGCAGCTTAGAGGGGGGGTCCTACGAGCAGTACTTC. Residues: CASSLEGGSYEQYF.

The chain couples TRBV20-1 to TRBJ2-3; 7 nucleotides line up with TRBD2. V lost 1 base, J lost 3 bases, and 19 bases stayed unmatched. CDR1 is DFQATT and CDR2 is SNEGSKA in the germline V gene (reference sequence). This CDR3 contains 19 residues. The CDR3 DNA reads TGCAGTGCTAGAGGTCAATTCCTCCAAAGCGGGGTTGGTACAGATACGCAGTATTTT. Its protein product is CSARGQFLQSGVGTDTQYF.

This chain joins TRBV5-1 and TRBJ2-2, with 11 bases lining up with TRBD2. The CDR3 has 15 amino acids. Germline CDR1 reads SGHRS; CDR2 reads YFSETQ. Trimming took 3 bases from V and 3 from J; bases not matched to a gene: 1. The CDR3 sequence: CASSYSGGDTGELFF. DNA for the CDR3: TGCGCCAGCAGCTATAGCGGGGGGGACACCGGGGAGCTGTTTTTT.

This clonotype is medium-sized by share. The rearrangement uses TRBV11-3 and TRBJ1-1; tentative D call: TRBD1 (6 bases). The CDR3 spans 14 residues. With 4 bases removed from V and 1 base from J, the gap between germline ends came to 10 bases. Germline CDR1 is SGHNT and CDR2 is YENEEA. CDR3 amino acids: CASSYQGWNTEAFF. Written as DNA, the CDR3 is TGTGCCAGCAGCTATCAGGGGTGGAACACTGAAGCTTTCTTT.

The rearrangement links TRBV5-4 to TRBJ2-1; no clear D. The CDR3 runs to 15 residues. V lost 0 bases and J 3 bases, leaving 10 bases between the germline ends. Germline loops: CDR1 SGHNT, CDR2 YYREEE (reference sequence). CDR3 bases: TGTGCCAGCAGCTTGGTGGGATACGACTACAATGAGCAGTTCTTC. Its protein product is CASSLVGYDYNEQFF.

This clonotype was observed a single time. This chain links TRBV25-1 with TRBJ1-4; maybe TRBD1 (6 bases). The CDR3 length is 14 residues. V lost 4 bases, J lost 8 bases, and 14 bases lay in between. Germline V lookup: CDR1 MGHDK, CDR2 SYGVNS. The CDR3 coding sequence is TGTGCCAGCAGTGGGTCGACAGGTGGAGAAAAACTGTTTTTT. It specifies CASSGSTGGEKLFF.

The V gene is TRBV6-1, the J gene TRBJ1-3, with TRBD1 as a possible D gene (5 bases). This CDR3 spans 15 amino acids. CDR1 and CDR2 from the germline V gene are MNHNS and SASEGT. Trimming cost V 3 bases and J 1 base, with 10 bases left between them. The CDR3 here is CASSEGGTSGNTIYF. The CDR3 DNA is TGTGCCAGCAGTGAGGGGGGTACTTCTGGAAACACCATATATTTT.

The table lists this clonotype with a few counts. This chain uses TRBV7-7 with TRBJ2-5; 7 nucleotides agree with TRBD2. The ends lost 5 bases at V and 1 base at J; junction bases unmatched: 10. Germline V gene data show CDR1 as SSHAT and CDR2 as FNYEAQ (reference sequence). The CDR3 contains 16 residues. The CDR3 region is CASSAGAGTVQETQYF. The DNA of the CDR3 is TGTGCCAGCAGCGCGGGAGCGGGGACCGTCCAAGAGACCCAGTACTTC.

The chain combines TRBV7-3 with TRBJ1-3; D possibly corresponds to TRBD1 (5 bases). The germline CDR1 and CDR2 sequences are SGHTA and FQGTGA. The CDR3 runs 16 residues. V gave up 2 bases and J gave up 0 bases, with 11 bases separating them. CDR3 DNA sequence: TGTGCCAGCAGCTTAGACCCAGGGAGCTCTGGAAACACCATATATTTT. Amino acids: CASSLDPGSSGNTIYF.

CDR3 DNA: TGCAGTGCCCCGGACACCTCCAACTATGGCTACACCTTC. This encodes CSAPDTSNYGYTF. V gene TRBV20-1 combines with J gene TRBJ1-2, with D possibly TRBD1 on 5 matching bases. V was trimmed by 6 bases and J by 2 bases, leaving 13 bases between them. CDR1 is DFQATT, CDR2 SNEGSKA, per germline (reference sequence). The CDR3 is made up of 13 amino acids.

The genes are TRBV5-4 and TRBJ2-7; possible D gene TRBD1, 6 bases. Trimming removed 4 bases from V and 0 bases from J, with 11 bases in between. The CDR3 has 14 amino acids. Germline values: CDR1 SGHNT, CDR2 YYREEE (reference sequence). The CDR3, as DNA: TGTGCCAGCAGCCCTGGACAGATCTCCTACGAGCAGTACTTC. Its translation: CASSPGQISYEQYF.

This chain uses TRBV19 with TRBJ1-4; D is perhaps TRBD1 (5 bases). Trimming stripped 5 bases from V and 5 bases from J, with 15 bases between. Germline V gene data show CDR1 as LNHDA and CDR2 as SQIVND (reference sequence). CDR3 length: 15 amino acids. The CDR3 coding sequence is TGTGCCAGTAGTTCCAGGGCTTCCTCGAATGAAAAACTGTTTTTT. Translated, it gives CASSSRASSNEKLFF.

The chain combines TRBV20-1 with TRBJ2-3, with TRBD1 as a possible D gene (6 bases). CDR1 DFQATT and CDR2 SNEGSKA come from the germline V gene (reference sequence). This CDR3 region has 16 residues. V gave up 0 bases and J gave up 2 bases, with 15 bases separating them. Here the CDR3 reads CSARDGRGGPTDTQYF. CDR3 coding DNA: TGCAGTGCTAGAGACGGCCGAGGGGGTCCCACAGATACGCAGTATTTT.

The chain employs TRBV5-1 and TRBJ1-2; possibly TRBD1 for D (5 bases). V lost 0 bases, J lost 6 bases, and 12 bases lay in between. The CDR3 totals 14 residues. Germline V lookup: CDR1 SGHRS, CDR2 YFSETQ. The CDR3 DNA reads TGCGCCAGCAGCTTGGTCGTCGGGGCCGATGGCTACACCTTC. Amino acid sequence: CASSLVVGADGYTF.

This clonotype came up a few times. The genes are TRBV10-3 and TRBJ2-7; 11 nucleotides align to TRBD1. CDR1 is ENHRY and CDR2 is SYGVKD in the germline V gene. Trimming at V came to 6 bases and at J to 5 bases, leaving 9 bases not matched to a gene. CDR3 length equals 15 residues. The CDR3 is CAIRARTGGENEQYF. CDR3 DNA sequence: TGTGCCATCAGGGCCCGGACAGGGGGCGAGAACGAGCAGTACTTC.

This chain uses TRBV18 with TRBJ2-2, with 7 bases that match TRBD1. Germline CDR1 reads KGHSH; CDR2 reads LQKENI. J gave up 5 bases and V 3 bases, and 6 bases lay outside the gene matches. This CDR3 is built from 15 residues. The CDR3: CASSPREGATGELFF. The CDR3 nucleotides are TGTGCCAGCTCACCCCGAGAGGGGGCGACCGGGGAGCTGTTTTTT. The whole variable domain, filled in from reference TRBV18 and TRBJ2-2, reads NAGVMQNPRHLVRRRGQEARLRCSPMKGHSHVYWYRQLPEEGLKFMVYLQKENIIDESGMPKERFSAEFPKEGPSILRIQQVVRGDSAAYFCASSPREGATGELFFGEGSRLTVL.

This clonotype came up a few times. The chain combines TRBV6-1 with TRBJ1-6, with 7 bases identical to TRBD1. V gave up 6 bases and J gave up 5 bases; unmatched junction bases: 13. Germline lookup yields CDR1 MNHNS and CDR2 SASEGT. This CDR3 has 17 amino acids. CDR3 sequence reads: CASSKRDSLYDNSPLHF. The CDR3 DNA sequence: TGTGCCAGCAGCAAGAGGGACAGTCTATACGATAATTCACCCCTCCACTTT.

This chain joins TRBV2 and TRBJ1-2, with 7 bases lining up with TRBD1. Germline CDR1 SNHLY, CDR2 FYNNEI. The trim removed 1 base at V and 8 bases at J, leaving 28 bases unmatched. The CDR3 length is 21 residues. For the CDR3, the DNA is TGTGCCAGCAGTGAAGTATCTCGAAGGTCCTTAAAAGACAGGGTTAATATCGGCTACACCTTC. Translating it yields CASSEVSRRSLKDRVNIGYTF. Full variable domain (remainder filled in from reference TRBV2 and TRBJ1-2): EPEVTQTPSHQVTQMGQEVILRCVPISNHLYFYWYRQILGQKVEFLVSFYNNEISEKSEIFDDQFSVERPDGSNFTLKIRSTKLEDSAMYFCASSEVSRRSLKDRVNIGYTFGSGTRLTVV.

This chain connects TRBV20-1 to TRBJ2-6; no clear D gene. Germline lookup yields CDR1 DFQATT and CDR2 SNEGSKA (reference sequence). Between the trimmed V and J ends, which lost 5 bases and 2 bases, there was a span of 10 bases. This CDR3 contains 14 residues. The CDR3 DNA sequence: TGCAGTGCTGACCTGGCGGCTGGGGCCAACGTCCTGACTTTC. Protein: CSADLAAGANVLTF.

V gene TRBV24-1 combines with J gene TRBJ2-7; D unclear. V lost 2 bases and J lost 3, with 4 bases in between. The CDR3 sequence is 12 residues long. In germline, CDR1 is KGHDR, CDR2 SFDVKD. The CDR3 DNA reads TGTGCCACCAGTGATTGGGGCTACGAGCAGTACTTC. It specifies CATSDWGYEQYF.

The chain combines TRBV7-9 with TRBJ1-3; D gene unclear. From germline, CDR1 is SEHNR and CDR2 FQNEAQ (reference sequence). V lost 5 bases to trimming and J lost 0 bases, with 11 bases between them. The CDR3 length is 15 residues. The CDR3 DNA sequence: TGTGCCAGCAGCCCCGACCGGCGCTCTGGAAACACCATATATTTT. It yields the protein CASSPDRRSGNTIYF.

The chain employs TRBV10-3 and TRBJ1-4, with D possibly being TRBD1 (6 bases). This CDR3 is built from 16 residues. The germline V gene encodes CDR1 ENHRY and CDR2 SYGVKD. V was shortened by 3 bases and J by 4 bases, with 15 bases between the two germline ends. The CDR3 spells CAISEASGGHNEKLFF. As DNA, the CDR3 is TGTGCCATCAGTGAAGCTTCGGGGGGCCATAATGAAAAACTGTTTTTT.

The chain is built from TRBV20-1 and TRBJ1-2; 10 bases agree with TRBD1. The junction had 11 bases not matched to a gene; V was cut back by 3 bases and J by 7 bases. The CDR3 length is 15 residues. Looked up from germline, CDR1 is DFQATT and CDR2 is SNEGSKA (reference sequence). CDR3 sequence: CSARAGTGESSGYTF. CDR3 nucleotides: TGCAGTGCTAGGGCCGGGACAGGGGAGAGTTCTGGCTACACCTTC.

The chain has TRBV6-2 or TRBV6-3 and TRBJ2-7; the D call may be TRBD1 or TRBD2 (5 bases each). The V end lost 6 bases, the J end lost 0 bases, and 12 bases lay between the germline ends. Germline-derived CDR1 and CDR2 are MNHEY and SVGEGT. This CDR3 has 14 amino acids. CDR3: CASRPRDHSYEQYF. CDR3 DNA sequence: TGTGCCAGCAGGCCACGGGACCACTCCTACGAGCAGTACTTC.